The 19 T cell receptor beta chains below were found in one sample sequenced in a study of cytomegalovirus exposure and HLA in healthy donors. This PCR relied on a set of 60 Vbeta primers and 13 Jbeta primers. TCRdb keeps only in-frame clones here, not all; method: immunoSEQ multiplex PCR. Of some 160,000 clones in the sample, more than 75% were seen once. Sequenced: PBMCs. These TCRs come from a male donor in good health and CMV-seronegative.

This clone was counted only a few times. The chain links TRBV6-1 to TRBJ2-3; D may be TRBD1 (6 bases). Trimming shortened V by 4 bases and J by 3 bases, and 17 bases separated the two germline ends. Germline values: CDR1 MNHNS, CDR2 SASEGT. This CDR3 is 16 amino acids long. The CDR3, as DNA: TGTGCCAGCAGTGCCCGAACAGGGATAGGGACAGATACGCAGTATTTT. Encoded protein: CASSARTGIGTDTQYF.

This clone was seen only once. The chain carries TRBV7-9 and TRBJ2-6; 7 nucleotides line up with TRBD1. This CDR3 spans 15 amino acids. Trimming took 5 bases from V and 5 from J; bases not matched to a gene: 6. Germline V gene data show CDR1 as SEHNR and CDR2 as FQNEAQ (reference sequence). CDR3 sequence reads: CASSTGQLWANVLTF. The CDR3 DNA is TGTGCCAGCAGCACGGGACAGCTTTGGGCCAACGTCCTGACTTTC. The whole variable domain, remainder taken from reference TRBV7-9 and TRBJ2-6, is DTGVSQNPRHKITKRGQNVTFRCDPISEHNRLYWYRQTLGQGPEFLTYFQNEAQLEKSRLLSDRFSAERPKGSFSTLEIQRTEQGDSAMYLCASSTGQLWANVLTFGAGSRLTVL.

In nucleotides, the CDR3 is TGTGCCAGCAGCCAAGGTAATAGCGGGAGTAACAATGAGCAGTTCTTC. Amino acid sequence: CASSQGNSGSNNEQFF. The chain carries TRBV4-2 and TRBJ2-1, with 9 bases fitting TRBD2. The CDR3 has 16 amino acids. The germline gives CDR1 LGHNA, CDR2 YNFKEQ. V dropped 1 base and J dropped 5; count of bases not matched to a gene: 6.

V usage is TRBV5-1 and J usage is TRBJ1-1; 7 nucleotides line up with TRBD1. From germline, CDR1 is SGHRS and CDR2 YFSETQ. This CDR3 comprises 13 residues. The V gene end was trimmed by 0 bases and the J gene end by 11 bases; junction bases not matched to a gene: 7. The CDR3 sequence: CASSLVSDRDAFF. For the CDR3, the DNA is TGCGCCAGCAGCTTGGTATCCGACAGGGACGCTTTCTTT.

The chain employs TRBV10-2 and TRBJ2-1; TRBD2 matches 11 bases. With 10 bases clipped from V and 4 bases from J, the junction kept 6 bases outside the gene matches. CDR3 length: 14 amino acids. Germline V CDR1 and CDR2: WSHSY, SAAADI. CDR3 sequence (DNA): TGCGCCACCTCCGGGACTAGCGGTTACAATGAGCAGTTCTTC. It yields the protein CATSGTSGYNEQFF.

On this clone: Germline and junction disagree at one end, which may indicate a read error. The chain has TRBV7-9 and TRBJ1-1; 8 nucleotides align to TRBD1. CDR3 length: 14 amino acids. Germline CDR1 and CDR2: SEHNR and FQNEAQ (reference sequence). This chain's CDR3 is CVSIFSTGGTEAFF. The CDR3 region has the DNA TGTGTCAGCATCTTTAGCACAGGGGGCACTGAAGCTTTCTTT. Supplemented by reference TRBV7-9 and TRBJ1-1, the full variable domain reads DTGVSQNPRHKITKRGQNVTFRCDPISEHNRLYWYRQTLGQGPEFLTYFQNEAQLEKSRLLSDRFSAERPKGSFSTLEIQRTEQGDSAMYLCVSIFSTGGTEAFFGQGTRLTVV.

Only a few counts were recorded for this clone. This chain's CDR3 is CASSESWGDYEQYF. The CDR3 DNA reads TGTGCCAGCAGTGAAAGTTGGGGGGACTACGAGCAGTACTTC. V is TRBV6-1 and J is TRBJ2-7; a possible D gene is TRBD2 (6 bases). Germline V lookup: CDR1 MNHNS, CDR2 SASEGT. V dropped 2 bases and J dropped 3 bases, with 11 bases sitting between them. This CDR3 has 14 residues.

The chain joins TRBV7-3 to TRBJ2-1, with 8 nucleotides matching TRBD1. Germline lookup yields CDR1 SGHTA and CDR2 FQGTGA. Trimming cost V 5 bases and J 6 bases; bases outside gene matches: 9. This CDR3 is 15 amino acids long. The CDR3 loop is CASSEQGVRANEQFF. CDR3 DNA sequence: TGTGCCAGCAGCGAACAGGGGGTTAGGGCCAATGAGCAGTTCTTC.

This chain connects TRBV11-2 to TRBJ2-7; D is possibly TRBD2 (6 bases). CDR1 is SGHAT, CDR2 FQNNGV, per germline. This CDR3 comprises 13 residues. V lost 3 bases and J lost 5, with 11 bases in between. CDR3 in amino acids: CASSLGLPNEQYF. In DNA, the CDR3 is TGTGCCAGCAGCTTGGGACTCCCCAACGAGCAGTACTTC.

This clone occurred once. The genes are TRBV4-3 and TRBJ2-7; TRBD1 matches at 7 bases. CDR3 length: 16 residues. The J segment lost 0 bases and the V segment lost 1 base, leaving 6 bases of the junction unmatched. Germline assignment: CDR1 LGHNA and CDR2 YSLEER. CDR3 residues: CASSQGLGTASYEQYF. CDR3 coding DNA: TGCGCCAGCAGCCAAGGTCTCGGGACAGCCTCCTACGAGCAGTACTTC.

This chain links TRBV7-9 with TRBJ2-7; 8 positions agree with TRBD1. Trimming cost V 0 bases and J 2 bases; bases outside gene matches: 3. The CDR3 has 15 residues. From germline, CDR1 is SEHNR and CDR2 FQNEAQ (reference sequence). The CDR3: CASSLAQGATYEQYF. CDR3 sequence (DNA): TGTGCCAGCAGCTTAGCTCAGGGGGCAACCTACGAGCAGTACTTC.

This chain links TRBV19 with TRBJ2-5; D is possibly TRBD2 (5 bases). The CDR3 is 14 amino acids. V lost 3 bases and J lost 5, with 13 bases in between. Looked up from germline, CDR1 is LNHDA and CDR2 is SQIVND (reference sequence). The CDR3 reads CASSISSLRETQYF. DNA for the CDR3: TGTGCCAGTAGTATCTCTAGCCTCCGGGAGACCCAGTACTTC.

V is TRBV7-2 and J is TRBJ2-3, with a tentative D call TRBD1 (5 bases). V was shortened by 2 bases and J by 0 bases, with 6 bases between the two germline ends. The germline V gene encodes CDR1 SGHTA and CDR2 FQGNSA. The CDR3 contains 14 residues. CDR3 nucleotide sequence: TGTGCCAGCAGCTTAAGGGGTAGCACAGATACGCAGTATTTT. Protein product: CASSLRGSTDTQYF.

This sequence joins TRBV27 and TRBJ1-6; weak D call: TRBD1 (6 bases). The length of the CDR3 is 16 residues. V was clipped by 2 bases and J by 6 bases, with 14 bases between them. From germline, CDR1 is MNHEY and CDR2 SMNVEV (reference sequence). Here the CDR3 DNA reads TGTGCCAGCAGTTTAACCACACAGGGCCCTAATTCACCCCTCCACTTT. Residues: CASSLTTQGPNSPLHF.

The chain has TRBV19 and TRBJ2-7; no clear D gene. Looked up from germline, CDR1 is LNHDA and CDR2 is SQIVND (reference sequence). CDR3 length equals 14 residues. Trimming cost V 5 bases and J 3 bases, with 14 bases left between them. The CDR3: CASSVGPPGYEQYF. CDR3 sequence (DNA): TGTGCCAGTAGTGTTGGCCCCCCAGGCTACGAGCAGTACTTC. The full variable domain, with the rest looked up from reference TRBV19 and TRBJ2-7, is DGGITQSPKYLFRKEGQNVTLSCEQNLNHDAMYWYRQDPGQGLRLIYYSQIVNDFQKGDIAEGYSVSREKKESFPLTVTSAQKNPTAFYLCASSVGPPGYEQYFGPGTRLTVT.

The chain is built from TRBV9 and TRBJ2-2; 8 bases match TRBD2. Germline V gene data show CDR1 as SGDLS and CDR2 as YYNGEE. With 4 bases clipped from V and 4 bases from J, the junction kept 9 bases outside the gene matches. This CDR3 spans 16 amino acids. The DNA of the CDR3 is TGTGCCAGCAGCCTACGAGCGGGGGTGGGCACCGGGGAGCTGTTTTTT. Amino acids: CASSLRAGVGTGELFF.

The rearrangement uses TRBV5-6 and TRBJ2-3; D may be TRBD2 (6 bases). The germline V gene has CDR1 SGHDT and CDR2 YYEEEE. The V end lost 9 bases, the J end lost 3 bases, and 11 bases lay between the germline ends. This CDR3 contains 12 residues. The CDR3 DNA reads TGTGCCACCGGGACTTCAACAGATACGCAGTATTTT. Amino acids: CATGTSTDTQYF.

This sequence joins TRBV29-1 and TRBJ2-7; 7 bases match TRBD1. The ends lost 7 bases at V and 2 bases at J; junction bases unmatched: 5. The CDR3 sequence is 12 residues long. Per germline, CDR1 SQVTM and CDR2 ANQGSEA. CDR3 sequence: CSAGQLAYEQYF. The CDR3 nucleotides are TGCAGCGCGGGACAGTTAGCCTACGAGCAGTACTTC.

This clone has just a few counts. The chain joins TRBV21-1 to TRBJ2-7; the DNA was not compared with TRBD1, the D call given in the table. TRBV21-1 is assigned pseudogene status. The CDR3 totals 15 residues. The DNA of the CDR3 is TGTGCCAGCAGCAAAGGGGACAGGGGGCTGAACGAGCAGTACTTC. Its protein product is CASSKGDRGLNEQYF.